A selection of T cell receptor beta chains follows, all from one sample in a study of blood T cell repertoires in COVID-19. TCRdb's table, derived via immunoSEQ multiplex PCR, lists solely in-frame clones and lacks some. This sample has roughly 250,000 clones, with 81% found just once. The specimen sequenced was peripheral blood. These receptor sequences come from a woman aged 55-69 years with active or convalescent COVID-19. The conserved cysteine and the conserved F or W are not part of the CDR3 here. The order of the fields is CDR3 protein, V gene, J gene.

ASGTARYPTEAF	TRBV19	TRBJ1-1
ASSARTGGNTGELF	TRBV9	TRBJ2-2
ASSAGLAGLLTGELF	TRBV5-6	TRBJ2-2
ASRRQGDGEKLF	TRBV19	TRBJ1-4
ASSLSQGPSGNTIY	TRBV7-2	TRBJ1-3
ASSKPDRDPHYNEKLF	TRBV21-1	TRBJ1-4
ASSFWTGGWNEQF	TRBV13	TRBJ2-1
ASSEFRGNTGELF	TRBV28	TRBJ2-2
ASSLGADIANYGYT	TRBV7-8	TRBJ1-2
ANVQPGSGVRETQY	TRBV2	TRBJ2-5
ASWGVNYGYT	TRBV6-5	TRBJ1-2
ASSYAQGGGNGYT	TRBV6-5	TRBJ1-2
AWSVRGNTIY	TRBV30	TRBJ1-3
ATSAGGNNQPQH	TRBV24-1	TRBJ1-5
ASSPIGAGGSYEQY	TRBV6-2/TRBV6-3	TRBJ2-7
ASSPLPGELF	TRBV7-9	TRBJ2-2
ASSLVGGPGGTQY	TRBV5-6	TRBJ2-3
AISELRTIDRQANYGYT	TRBV10-3	TRBJ1-2
ASSGQYGTGNTGELF	TRBV25-1	TRBJ2-2
ASSRAGGGYYGYT	TRBV6-5	TRBJ1-2
ASSLRGSQETQY	TRBV7-7	TRBJ2-5
ASSRRTGFNTGELF	TRBV4-3	TRBJ2-2
ASSWTSGETQY	TRBV6-5	TRBJ2-5
ASSLALSNQPQH	TRBV7-2	TRBJ1-5
SAGTNYGYT	TRBV29-1	TRBJ1-2
ATSGGDVNYGYT	TRBV24-1	TRBJ1-2
ASSPPSGFQETQY	TRBV18	TRBJ2-5
ASSPSAGRQETQY	TRBV18	TRBJ2-5
ASTSPAGGSNQPQH	TRBV19	TRBJ1-5
AGWDRDGGYT	TRBV12-3/TRBV12-4	TRBJ1-2
ASTQGANNYGYT	TRBV6-5	TRBJ1-2
ATSRDHGATGYTDTQY	TRBV15	TRBJ2-3
ASSFNLQGLGTDTQY	TRBV7-2	TRBJ2-3
ASSLLPSGGIYEQY	TRBV5-6	TRBJ2-7
ASQGQDFRAF	TRBV27	TRBJ1-1
ASSLGQGGNYGYT	TRBV7-9	TRBJ1-2
ASSQFSGGQYNEQF	TRBV3-1/TRBV3-2	TRBJ2-1
ASRSLHTDTQY	TRBV12-3/TRBV12-4	TRBJ2-3
AWSPFPGQPQH	TRBV30	TRBJ1-5
ASTSRRGYEQY	TRBV7-9	TRBJ2-7
ASSPHYQETQY	TRBV12-3/TRBV12-4	TRBJ2-5
ASSFYGEETQY	TRBV5-4	TRBJ2-5
ASSYLRASGGPADTQY	TRBV2	TRBJ2-3
ASSVGAGGLETQY	TRBV9	TRBJ2-5
ASSAFFPSDSVSGSYEQY	TRBV18	TRBJ2-7
ASSLSTGGVWGWYGYT	TRBV18	TRBJ1-2
ASSWTGGAYNEQF	TRBV5-4	TRBJ2-1
ASSLAGGNSPLH	TRBV5-1	TRBJ1-6
ASSPTRTAIVAYNSPLH	TRBV3-1/TRBV3-2	TRBJ1-6
ASSLGGLETQY	TRBV28	TRBJ2-5
ASSQEGQGTYEQY	TRBV4-1	TRBJ2-7
ASSLGHRPEAF	TRBV28	TRBJ1-1
ASRLQAGEGYTQY	TRBV7-8	TRBJ2-3
ASTMGGGSYEQY	TRBV7-9	TRBJ2-7